This is a list of T cell receptor beta chains from one sample in a study of chemoradiotherapy in HPV16-positive cancers. The data were produced by immunoSEQ multiplex PCR, yet TCRdb's version contains in-frame clones alone and is incomplete. The data hold 12,000 or so clones, with roughly 90% observed a single time. Here the sequenced sample was blood, taken from a patient who underwent chemoradiotherapy. The receptors were gathered from a human donor with HPV-associated anogenital cancer. CDR3s include the opening cysteine and the closing phenylalanine or tryptophan. The order of the fields is clone size, D gene, J gene, V gene, CDR3 DNA, CDR3 protein. A D gene is named only where the DNA matches it firmly. Size is omitted from some rows. Given values are once, few, many or a class for expanded clones.

. | . | TRBJ2-3 | TRBV13 | TGTGCCAGCTCCGGCCTTAGGGCAGGAGCAAGCACAGATACGCAGTATTTT | CASSGLRAGASTDTQYF
. | TRBD1 | TRBJ2-3 | TRBV29-1 | TGCAGCGTTCCGCCCACCGGGACAGGGGGGTCCGATACGCAGTATTTT | CSVPPTGTGGSDTQYF
. | . | TRBJ2-7 | TRBV4-1 | TGCGCCAGCAGCCAAGCCGGAGAGATCTACGAGCAGTACTTC | CASSQAGEIYEQYF
. | TRBD1 | TRBJ1-2 | TRBV4-1 | TGCGCCAGCAGCCACCCCGGAGGGGGCTTCACCTATGGCTACACCTTC | CASSHPGGGFTYGYTF
. | . | TRBJ1-3 | TRBV5-5 | TGTGCCAGCTCTCCAGGCCCTAGCTCTGGAAACACCATATATTTT | CASSPGPSSGNTIYF
. | . | TRBJ1-4 | TRBV19 | TGTGCCAGTAGTACGTCAGGGGCAACGGCAGAAAAACTGTTTTTT | CASSTSGATAEKLFF
. | . | TRBJ2-7 | TRBV7-6 | TGTGCCAGCAGCGGGCTATCGGACGAGCAGTACTTC | CASSGLSDEQYF
. | . | TRBJ2-7 | TRBV7-8 | TGTGCCAGCCACCCTCTTAAATCCTACGAGCAGTACTTC | CASHPLKSYEQYF
once | . | TRBJ1-5 | TRBV18 | TGTGCCAGCTCACAATCAGACAGACACAATCAGCCCCAGCATTTT | CASSQSDRHNQPQHF
. | TRBD1 | TRBJ1-2 | TRBV5-4 | TGTGCCAGCAGCTGGGGACAGGGAGAATATGGCTACACCTTC | CASSWGQGEYGYTF
. | TRBD1 | TRBJ1-5 | TRBV19 | TGTGCCAGTAGTCGGGACAGCTATAGCAATCAGCCCCAGCATTTT | CASSRDSYSNQPQHF
. | . | TRBJ2-7 | TRBV7-9 | TGTGCCAGCAGCCACGCTGGAGCCGCACACGAGCAGTACTTC | CASSHAGAAHEQYF
. | TRBD1 | TRBJ1-6 | TRBV9 | TGTGCCAGCAGCCTAGGACAGGGGGTCATTTCACCCCTCCACTTT | CASSLGQGVISPLHF
. | . | TRBJ1-1 | TRBV18 | TGTGCCAGCTCGTTACAGGGAACTGAAGCTTTCTTT | CASSLQGTEAFF
. | . | TRBJ1-4 | TRBV4-1 | TGCGCCAGCAGTGAGGCGGGAACCGGGCGTGAAAAACTGTTTTTT | CASSEAGTGREKLFF
once | . | TRBJ2-7 | TRBV29-1 | TGCAGCGTTGAAGAGGGGCTCGGGTCCTACGAGCAGTACTTC | CSVEEGLGSYEQYF
. | . | TRBJ1-4 | TRBV19 | TGTGCCAGTAGTGGGGGACCTAATGAAAAACTGTTTTTT | CASSGGPNEKLFF
. | TRBD1 | TRBJ2-1 | TRBV29-1 | TGCAGCGTTGAAGATCCCGGGGACAGGGCTCTCGTTACCTACAATGAGCAGTTCTTC | CSVEDPGDRALVTYNEQFF
. | . | TRBJ1-1 | TRBV5-1 | TGCGCCAGCAGCCCGGCTGGGGGGCTTAGGGTGAACACTGAAGCTTTCTTT | CASSPAGGLRVNTEAFF
. | . | TRBJ1-5 | TRBV11-3 | TGTGCCAGCAGCTTAGTTGGGGTAGGCAATCAGCCCCAGCATTTT | CASSLVGVGNQPQHF
. | TRBD2 | TRBJ2-7 | TRBV27 | TGTGCCAGCAGAAGCCTAGCGGGGGGGGCCTACGAGCAGTACTTC | CASRSLAGGAYEQYF
. | . | TRBJ1-2 | TRBV5-4 | TGTGCCAGCAGCTTGGCCCAAGAGTACGGCTACACCTTC | CASSLAQEYGYTF
few | TRBD1 | TRBJ1-4 | TRBV10-1 | TGCGCCAGCAGTGAGACAGGGGATAATGAAAAACTGTTTTTT | CASSETGDNEKLFF
. | TRBD2 | TRBJ2-7 | TRBV7-2 | TGTGCCAGCAGCTTAGATGGGCAAAGGACTAGCGGGGGATCCTACGAGCAGTACTTC | CASSLDGQRTSGGSYEQYF
. | TRBD2 | TRBJ2-3 | TRBV5-1 | TGCGCCAGCAGCTTGGACGTAGCGGGGGATACGCAGTATTTT | CASSLDVAGDTQYF
. | TRBD2 | TRBJ2-6 | TRBV5-1 | TGCGCCAGCAGCCAGGGCCCTAGCGGAAAGAACCCTGGGGCCAACGTCCTGACTTTC | CASSQGPSGKNPGANVLTF
. | TRBD1 | TRBJ2-5 | TRBV5-5 | TGTGCCAGCAGCCTCGATAGGGGGCACCAAGAGACCCAGTACTTC | CASSLDRGHQETQYF
. | TRBD1 | TRBJ1-1 | TRBV30 | TGTGCCTGGGCCCGGGACAGCATGAACACTGAAGCTTTCTTT | CAWARDSMNTEAFF
. | . | TRBJ1-2 | TRBV13 | TGTGCCAGCAGCTTCGGACGGAACTATGGCTACACCTTC | CASSFGRNYGYTF
once | . | TRBJ2-2 | TRBV4-3 | TGCGCCAGCAGCCAAGGTGGGACCGGGGAGCTGTTTTTT | CASSQGGTGELFF
. | . | TRBJ1-2 | TRBV7-2 | TGTGCCAGCAGCTTAGATTTCTGGAGCGGAGAGGGCTACACCTTC | CASSLDFWSGEGYTF
. | . | TRBJ2-1 | TRBV5-6 | TGTGCCAGCAGCTGGGAGTCATCTCGGGGGATATACAATGAGCAGTTCTTC | CASSWESSRGIYNEQFF
. | . | TRBJ2-3 | TRBV30 | TGTGCCTGGAGTAGGGGGGTCACAGATACGCAGTATTTT | CAWSRGVTDTQYF
. | . | TRBJ1-2 | TRBV4-3 | TGCGCCAGCAGCCAAGTAGCCGGCTCCTATGGCTACACCTTC | CASSQVAGSYGYTF
. | TRBD2 | TRBJ2-3 | TRBV6-5 | TGTGCCAGCAGTTACTCTACTAGCGGGAGCACAGATACGCAGTATTTT | CASSYSTSGSTDTQYF
. | . | TRBJ2-2 | TRBV5-6 | TGTGCCAGCAGCTTGCCCAAGGGGTTGAACACCGGGGAGCTGTTTTTT | CASSLPKGLNTGELFF
. | . | TRBJ1-5 | TRBV7-2 | TGTGCCAGCAGCCCTCAACAGGGAGGCAATCAGCCCCAGCATTTT | CASSPQQGGNQPQHF
. | . | TRBJ1-2 | TRBV5-1 | TGCGCCAGCAGTCCCCATTCGCCCTATGGCTACACCTTC | CASSPHSPYGYTF
. | . | TRBJ2-5 | TRBV6-5 | TGTGCCAGCAGTTACCGAAATCGGGGAGTCGGGGAGCAGTACTTC | CASSYRNRGVGEQYF
. | . | TRBJ1-1 | TRBV6-1 | TGTGCCAGCAGTGATCGGCCCACCGAGGACACTGAAGCTTTCTTT | CASSDRPTEDTEAFF